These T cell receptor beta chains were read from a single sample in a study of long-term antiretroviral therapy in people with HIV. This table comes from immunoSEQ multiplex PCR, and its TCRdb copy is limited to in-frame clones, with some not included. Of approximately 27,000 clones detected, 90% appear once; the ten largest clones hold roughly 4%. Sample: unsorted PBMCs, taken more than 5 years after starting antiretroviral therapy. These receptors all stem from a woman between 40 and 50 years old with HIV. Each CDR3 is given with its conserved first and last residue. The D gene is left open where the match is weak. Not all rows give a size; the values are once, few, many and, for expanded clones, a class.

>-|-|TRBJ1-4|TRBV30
CAWSVAGFSEKLFF
TGTGCCTGGAGTGTCGCGGGGTTCTCCGAAAAACTGTTTTTT
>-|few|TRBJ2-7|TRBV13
CASSLGPDSYEQYF
TGTGCCAGCAGCTTAGGTCCGGACTCCTACGAGCAGTACTTC
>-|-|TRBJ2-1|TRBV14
CASSQSPGPWDEQFF
TGTGCCAGCAGCCAATCGCCGGGACCCTGGGACGAGCAGTTCTTC
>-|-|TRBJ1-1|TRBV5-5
CASSAVSDRGASGNTEAFF
TGTGCCAGCTCAGCAGTGAGCGATCGGGGGGCTAGCGGGAACACTGAAGCTTTCTTT
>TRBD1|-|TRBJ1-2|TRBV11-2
CASSLGTGNYGYTF
TGTGCCAGCAGCTTAGGGACAGGGAATTATGGCTACACCTTC
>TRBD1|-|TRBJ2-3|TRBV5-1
CASSLGQGFTDTQYF
TGCGCCAGCAGCTTGGGACAGGGGTTCACAGATACGCAGTATTTT
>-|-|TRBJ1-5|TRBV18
CASSRRDSNQPQHF
TGTGCCAGCTCACGTAGGGATAGCAATCAGCCCCAGCATTTT
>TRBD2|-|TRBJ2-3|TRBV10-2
CASREGLAGTDTQYF
TGCGCCAGCAGGGAAGGACTAGCGGGCACAGATACGCAGTATTTT
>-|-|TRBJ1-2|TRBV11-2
CAAGGGVLGHNYGYTF
TGTGCCGCCGGAGGAGGCGTCCTGGGGCATAACTATGGCTACACCTTC
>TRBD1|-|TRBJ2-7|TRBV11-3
CASSLATGSYEQYF
TGTGCCAGCAGCTTAGCGACAGGGTCCTACGAGCAGTACTTC
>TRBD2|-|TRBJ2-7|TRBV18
CASSSRTSGSYEQYF
TGTGCCAGCTCATCTCGGACTAGCGGTTCCTACGAGCAGTACTTC
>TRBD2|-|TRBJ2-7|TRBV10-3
CAISESGLAGGVPYEQYF
TGTGCCATCAGTGAGTCGGGACTAGCGGGAGGGGTACCCTACGAGCAGTACTTC
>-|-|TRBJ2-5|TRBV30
CAWKTEVETQYF
TGTGCCTGGAAGACTGAGGTTGAGACCCAGTACTTC
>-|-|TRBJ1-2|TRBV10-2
CASSELEGRGSNYGYTF
TGCGCCAGCAGTGAGTTGGAGGGTCGTGGATCTAACTATGGCTACACCTTC
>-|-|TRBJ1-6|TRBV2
CASNHSPPQSSYNSPLHF
TGTGCCAGCAACCACAGCCCTCCACAGAGCTCCTATAATTCACCCCTCCACTTT
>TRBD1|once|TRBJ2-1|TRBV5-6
CASSSPQGTALYNEQFF
TGTGCCAGCAGCTCACCACAGGGGACCGCACTCTACAATGAGCAGTTCTTC
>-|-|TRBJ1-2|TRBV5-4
CASRGDVVAGYTF
TGTGCCAGCAGAGGGGATGTGGTGGCTGGCTACACCTTC